This entry lists 30 T cell receptor beta chains sequenced from one sample in a study of T cells after yellow fever vaccination. TCRdb reprocessed the 5' RACE reads with MiXCR, giving one entry per CDR3 protein. The sample yields about 260,000 distinct CDR3 sequences, 10% to 15% seen once. Sequenced here: CD4+ T cells sorted from PBMCs, sampled 45 days after the yellow fever booster vaccination. The source is a man younger than 40 who received the YFV17D yellow fever vaccine.

This clonotype was detected only a few times. This rearrangement joins TRBV20-1 to TRBJ2-3; the match to TRBD2 covers 7 bases. CDR3 size: 15 residues. Germline-derived CDR1 and CDR2 are DFQATT and SNEGSKA (reference sequence). V lost 7 bases and J lost 2; bases outside the gene matches: 12. The chain's CDR3 is CSGAPGTTITDTQYF. The CDR3 nucleotides are TGCAGTGGCGCACCCGGGACTACCATCACAGATACGCAGTATTTT.

This clonotype occurred many times. V is TRBV19 and J is TRBJ1-2, with a tentative D call TRBD1 (6 bases). The CDR3 extends over 13 amino acids. CDR1 is LNHDA and CDR2 is SQIVND in the germline V gene (reference sequence). Trimming removed 7 bases at V and 4 bases at J, with 13 bases between. This CDR3 is CASTERDIYGYTF. The CDR3, as DNA: TGTGCCAGTACGGAGCGGGACATCTATGGCTACACCTTC.

The V gene is TRBV4-3, the J gene TRBJ2-7; the D is unclear. Trimming shortened V by 1 base and J by 1 base, and 8 bases separated the two germline ends. CDR3 size: 14 residues. From germline, CDR1 is LGHNA and CDR2 YSLEER. CDR3 DNA: TGCGCCAGCAGCCAAGGGCCCGGATCCTACGAGCAGTACTTC. Translated: CASSQGPGSYEQYF.

The V call is TRBV5-1, the J call TRBJ2-3; D is possibly TRBD2 (5 bases). V lost 1 base and J 3 bases, leaving 12 bases between the germline ends. The V gene's germline CDR1 is SGHRS and CDR2 YFSETQ. The CDR3 is 15 amino acids. The CDR3 protein is CASSLNGIGTDTQYF. The CDR3 region has the DNA TGCGCCAGCAGCTTGAACGGGATAGGAACAGATACGCAGTATTTT.

This clonotype was counted only a few times. The rearrangement uses TRBV29-1 and TRBJ2-7; TRBD2 agrees at 7 bases. After removal of 7 bases from V and 6 bases from J, the junction contained 18 bases not matched to a gene. From germline, CDR1 is SQVTM and CDR2 ANQGSEA. The CDR3 covers 15 residues. CDR3 sequence reads: CSASLDGRAWSEQYF. DNA for the CDR3: TGCAGCGCCAGTTTGGATGGGAGGGCCTGGAGCGAGCAGTACTTC.

This clonotype was recorded a few times. The chain links TRBV18 to TRBJ1-6; maybe TRBD1 (6 bases). Germline CDR1 KGHSH, CDR2 LQKENI. This CDR3 contains 14 residues. V was trimmed by 3 bases and J by 10 bases, leaving 13 bases between them. CDR3: CASSPSGEGSPLHF. In DNA, the CDR3 is TGTGCCAGCTCACCCTCAGGGGAAGGCTCACCCCTCCACTTT.

This clonotype was found a few times. Written as DNA, the CDR3 is TGTGCCAGCAGCCCGGTTGCTAGCGGGAGGGCGACCACCGGGGAGCTGTTTTTT. It codes for CASSPVASGRATTGELFF. The chain employs TRBV4-2 and TRBJ2-2, with 12 bases that match TRBD2. The CDR3 consists of 18 residues. V lost 4 bases to trimming and J lost 4 bases; unmatched junction nucleotides: 10. Germline values: CDR1 LGHNA, CDR2 YNFKEQ.

This clonotype was observed many times. The rearrangement uses TRBV20-1 and TRBJ2-2; weak D call: TRBD1 (5 bases). Germline CDR1 is DFQATT and CDR2 is SNEGSKA (reference sequence). CDR3 size: 13 residues. The V and J ends lost 3 bases and 4 bases respectively, with 9 bases between them. The CDR3 sequence: CSARGRSTGELFF. The CDR3 nucleotides are TGCAGTGCTAGGGGGCGTAGCACCGGGGAGCTGTTTTTT.

The chain recombines TRBV30 with TRBJ1-2, with D possibly being TRBD1 (5 bases). CDR3 length: 13 amino acids. V lost 4 bases and J 5 bases, leaving 14 bases between the germline ends. Per germline, CDR1 GTSNPN and CDR2 SVGIG (reference sequence). CDR3 sequence: CAWKEGIYYGYTF. The CDR3 DNA sequence: TGTGCCTGGAAGGAGGGGATCTATTATGGCTACACCTTC.

This clonotype has a handful of counts. The CDR3 region has the DNA TGCGCCAGCAGCCGTGAAAGGGTGAGCACAGATACGCAGTATTTT. It translates to CASSRERVSTDTQYF. The J gene is TRBJ2-3, the V gene TRBV4-3; D gene ambiguous. Germline CDR1 is LGHNA and CDR2 is YSLEER. The CDR3 spans 15 residues. Deletions cut 4 bases from V and 0 bases from J, with 11 bases between.

Only a few counts were recorded for this clonotype. Here the CDR3 reads CASRLRYRETQYF. In DNA form, the CDR3 reads TGTGCCAGCAGACTTAGGTATCGGGAGACCCAGTACTTC. The chain has TRBV27 and TRBJ2-5; D is undetermined. This CDR3 has 13 residues. CDR1 and CDR2 from the germline V gene are MNHEY and SMNVEV (reference sequence). The V end was cut by 6 bases, the J end by 5 bases, with 13 bases between.

This sequence joins TRBV7-9 and TRBJ2-1; D is uncertain. In germline, CDR1 is SEHNR, CDR2 FQNEAQ (reference sequence). Trimming took 7 bases from V and 10 from J, leaving 17 bases between them. The CDR3 length is 13 residues. The CDR3 spells CASTITGVWEQFF. The CDR3 nucleotides are TGTGCCAGCACCATCACTGGGGTATGGGAGCAGTTCTTC.

The chain employs TRBV28 and TRBJ2-3, with D possibly being TRBD1 or TRBD2 (6 bases each). CDR1 MDHEN and CDR2 SYDVKM come from the germline V gene. V lost 5 bases, J lost 10 bases, and 22 bases lay in between. The CDR3 is 15 amino acids. The CDR3 is CASSAGHRPSNAQYF. The CDR3 nucleotides are TGTGCCAGCAGTGCGGGACACCGACCCTCTAATGCGCAGTATTTT.

This chain joins TRBV9 and TRBJ2-3; TRBD1 aligns across 7 bases. Germline V lookup: CDR1 SGDLS, CDR2 YYNGEE. The CDR3 runs to 16 residues. J gave up 2 bases and V 3 bases, and 9 bases lay outside the gene matches. The CDR3, as DNA: TGTGCCAGCAGCGCACAGGGACAGAAAATCACAGATACGCAGTATTTT. Amino acid sequence: CASSAQGQKITDTQYF.

In this sample, this clonotype turned up a few times. The chain is built from TRBV5-1 and TRBJ2-1; 10 nucleotides match TRBD1. Germline trimming cut 4 bases from V and 0 bases from J; bases unmatched to any gene: 4. The germline V gene encodes CDR1 SGHRS and CDR2 YFSETQ. The length of the CDR3 is 16 residues. The CDR3 DNA sequence: TGCGCCAGCAGCAGGCGGACAGGGGGCTCCTACAATGAGCAGTTCTTC. This gives the protein CASSRRTGGSYNEQFF.

The V gene is TRBV5-1, the J gene TRBJ1-1, with 10 bases matching TRBD1. The CDR3 spans 16 residues. The junction had 9 bases not matched to a gene; V was cut back by 3 bases and J by 4 bases. In germline, CDR1 is SGHRS, CDR2 YFSETQ. The CDR3 bases are TGCGCCAGCAGCTCATTAGAGACAGGGGGCTTCACTGAAGCTTTCTTT. Residues: CASSSLETGGFTEAFF. Complete variable domain (other parts from reference TRBV5-1 and TRBJ1-1): KAGVTQTPRYLIKTRGQQVTLSCSPISGHRSVSWYQQTPGQGLQFLFEYFSETQRNKGNFPGRFSGRQFSNSRSEMNVSTLELGDSALYLCASSSLETGGFTEAFFGQGTRLTVV.

This chain joins TRBV6-5 and TRBJ2-7, with TRBD2 matching over 9 bases. The CDR3 totals 16 residues. Germline V gene sequence: CDR1 MNHEY, CDR2 SVGAGI. The trim removed 0 bases at V and 4 bases at J, leaving 7 bases unmatched. CDR3 residues: CASSYSRTSAQYEQYF. CDR3 nucleotides: TGTGCCAGCAGTTACTCCAGGACTAGCGCACAATACGAGCAGTACTTC.

This clonotype was counted a few times. The chain carries TRBV20-1 and TRBJ2-7, with a weak D call TRBD2 (6 bases). V lost 0 bases, J lost 3 bases, and 15 bases lay in between. The V gene's germline CDR1 is DFQATT and CDR2 SNEGSKA (reference sequence). This CDR3 contains 15 residues. The CDR3 nucleotides are TGCAGTGCTAGAGATCCAGCGGGCCGTTTCTACGAGCAGTACTTC. It yields the protein CSARDPAGRFYEQYF.

The V gene is TRBV7-9, the J gene TRBJ1-1; D not certain. The CDR3 is 14 residues long. Trimming stripped 1 base from V and 4 bases from J, with 10 bases between. The germline V gene encodes CDR1 SEHNR and CDR2 FQNEAQ (reference sequence). As DNA, the CDR3 is TGTGCCAGCAGCTTAGGGGGTAAAGGCACTGAAGCTTTCTTT. The encoded protein is CASSLGGKGTEAFF.

The J gene is TRBJ2-3, the V gene TRBV7-9; 9 bases map to TRBD2. Germline CDR1 reads SEHNR; CDR2 reads FQNEAQ (reference sequence). V lost 5 bases and J lost 2; bases outside the gene matches: 11. The CDR3 contains 17 residues. CDR3 residues: CASSRPPRGRVTDTQYF. DNA for the CDR3: TGTGCCAGCAGCCGGCCCCCCCGCGGGAGGGTCACAGATACGCAGTATTTT.

The rearrangement uses TRBV29-1 and TRBJ2-5; no firm D call. Trimming pared 3 bases from V and 2 bases from J, leaving 13 bases between. The CDR3 contains 14 residues. Germline values: CDR1 SQVTM, CDR2 ANQGSEA. Here the CDR3 reads CSVDKLSSQETQYF. The CDR3 DNA follows: TGCAGCGTTGACAAACTTTCCTCTCAAGAGACCCAGTACTTC. Full variable domain (outside the CDR3, taken from reference TRBV29-1 and TRBJ2-5): SAVISQKPSRDICQRGTSLTIQCQVDSQVTMMFWYRQQPGQSLTLIATANQGSEATYESGFVIDKFPISRPNLTFSTLTVSNMSPEDSSIYLCSVDKLSSQETQYFGPGTRLLVL.

The chain combines TRBV7-2 with TRBJ2-3; D not resolved. This CDR3 is built from 13 residues. Germline-derived CDR1 and CDR2 are SGHTA and FQGNSA. V dropped 3 bases and J dropped 5 bases, with 9 bases sitting between them. CDR3 residues: CASSFLKGDTQYF. CDR3 sequence (DNA): TGTGCCAGCAGCTTCCTTAAGGGAGATACGCAGTATTTT. Complete variable domain (other parts from reference TRBV7-2 and TRBJ2-3): GAGVSQSPSNKVTEKGKDVELRCDPISGHTALYWYRQSLGQGLEFLIYFQGNSAPDKSGLPSDRFSAERTGGSVSTLTIQRTQQEDSAVYLCASSFLKGDTQYFGPGTRLTVL.

This clonotype was found many times. The chain uses TRBV7-2 and TRBJ1-2; D is uncertain. V was shortened by 5 bases and J by 11 bases, with 12 bases between the two germline ends. The germline V gene encodes CDR1 SGHTA and CDR2 FQGNSA. The CDR3 is 11 residues long. CDR3 sequence: CASSAGGGYTF. The CDR3 DNA sequence: TGTGCCAGCAGCGCAGGAGGAGGTTACACCTTC.

This clonotype showed up just a few times. V gene TRBV5-1 combines with J gene TRBJ2-1; D possibly corresponds to TRBD2 (6 bases). This CDR3 is 14 amino acids long. Trimming took 4 bases from V and 4 from J, leaving 12 bases between them. Germline V CDR1 and CDR2: SGHRS, YFSETQ. CDR3 loop: CASSRASDYNEQFF. In DNA, the CDR3 is TGCGCCAGCAGCAGGGCTAGCGATTACAATGAGCAGTTCTTC.

The V call is TRBV18, the J call TRBJ2-7, with 10 nucleotides matching TRBD1. The germline gives CDR1 KGHSH, CDR2 LQKENI. The CDR3 contains 15 residues. J lost 4 bases, V lost 3 bases, and 6 bases had no gene match. The CDR3 is CASSPMDRGTYEQYF. The CDR3 DNA sequence: TGTGCCAGCTCACCCATGGACAGGGGGACATACGAGCAGTACTTC.

This clonotype was observed a few times. The chain is built from TRBV6-5 and TRBJ2-1; 14 bases agree with TRBD2. V lost 0 bases and J lost 9; bases outside the gene matches: 10. CDR3 length equals 18 residues. CDR1 and CDR2 (germline): MNHEY, SVGAGI. CDR3 nucleotides: TGTGCCAGCAGTTACTCTTATCGGGGACTAGCGGGAGAAGGTGAGCAGTTCTTC. Translating gives CASSYSYRGLAGEGEQFF.

The chain carries TRBV7-3 and TRBJ2-7, with D perhaps TRBD2 (6 bases). The V end lost 5 bases, the J end lost 2 bases, and 16 bases lay between the germline ends. CDR1 SGHTA and CDR2 FQGTGA come from the germline V gene. The CDR3 is 15 amino acids. The CDR3 sequence is CASSQAPSATYEQYF. For the CDR3, the DNA is TGTGCCAGCAGCCAAGCGCCTAGCGCAACCTACGAGCAGTACTTC.

This clonotype turned up a few times. The rearrangement uses TRBV13 and TRBJ2-7; tentatively, D is TRBD2 (7 bases). The CDR3 sequence is 13 residues long. Trimming cost V 7 bases and J 6 bases, with 16 bases left between them. Germline values: CDR1 PRHDT, CDR2 FYEKMQ (reference sequence). CDR3 in DNA: TGTGCCAGCAACCTTCGGGGGGCGGGCGAGCAGTACTTC. This gives the protein CASNLRGAGEQYF.

The sample holds a few counts of this clonotype. The V gene is TRBV3-1, the J gene TRBJ1-1; possible D gene TRBD1, 5 bases. Germline CDR1 is LGHDT and CDR2 is YNNKEL (reference sequence). The ends were cut back, 2 bases at V and 1 base at J, with 14 bases in the middle. The CDR3 contains 16 residues. The CDR3 DNA reads TGTGCCAGCAGCCAACCCCTCACCGGGGGGAACACTGAAGCTTTCTTT. The encoded protein is CASSQPLTGGNTEAFF.

The genes are TRBV5-1 and TRBJ2-7, with D uncertain. Looked up from germline, CDR1 is SGHRS and CDR2 is YFSETQ. V lost 4 bases and J lost 1, with 12 bases in between. There are 14 residues in the CDR3. Written as DNA, the CDR3 is TGCGCCAGCAGCCAGGACGGCCTTTCCTACGAGCAGTACTTC. Protein: CASSQDGLSYEQYF.